The 9 T cell receptor beta chains below were found in one sample sequenced in a study of T cell changes during pregnancy in multiple sclerosis. The assay was immunoSEQ multiplex PCR, and TCRdb's table has in-frame clones only and misses some. The repertoire consists of some 52,000 clones, with around 92% occurring once and the leading ten covering 0.2% to 0.3%. The starting material was CD4+ T cells from peripheral blood mononuclear cells, obtained in the third trimester of pregnancy. Receptors were obtained from a female donor with multiple sclerosis, enrolled in a pregnancy study.

The rearrangement links TRBV6-1 to TRBJ1-5; D remains ambiguous. Germline CDR1 reads MNHNS; CDR2 reads SASEGT. The V end was cut by 2 bases, the J end by 2 bases, with 4 bases between. The CDR3 sequence is 13 residues long. Written as DNA, the CDR3 is TGTGCCAGCAGTGAAAGCGGCAATCAGCCCCAGCATTTT. Residues: CASSESGNQPQHF.

The chain uses TRBV10-1 and TRBJ2-5; TRBD2 agrees at 11 bases. Trimming cost V 2 bases and J 3 bases; bases outside gene matches: 2. There are 15 residues in the CDR3. Germline CDR1 WNHNN, CDR2 SYGVQD (reference sequence). The CDR3 here is CASSEGLAGEETQYF. CDR3 sequence (DNA): TGCGCCAGCAGTGAGGGACTAGCGGGCGAAGAGACCCAGTACTTC.

The chain carries TRBV10-2 and TRBJ2-7; 8 bases line up with TRBD1. After removal of 5 bases from V and 3 bases from J, the junction contained 6 bases not matched to a gene. The CDR3 covers 14 residues. Germline V gives CDR1 WSHSY, CDR2 SAAADI. CDR3 in DNA: TGCGCCAGCAGTCTGACAGGGGCGCGCTACGAGCAGTACTTC. Translated, it gives CASSLTGARYEQYF.

As concerns this clone: The sample contains more than one DNA sequence encoding this CDR3. The rearrangement uses TRBV5-1 and TRBJ1-2, with 12 bases identical to TRBD1. The germline V gene has CDR1 SGHRS and CDR2 YFSETQ. The CDR3 sequence is 14 residues long. J gave up 8 bases and V 0 bases, and 2 bases lay outside the gene matches. The CDR3 DNA is TGCGCCAGCAGCTTGGCCGGGACAGGGGGCGGCTACACCTTC. It codes for CASSLAGTGGGYTF.

V is TRBV6-6 and J is TRBJ2-5, with 9 bases fitting TRBD2. Trimming took 2 bases from V and 4 from J; bases not matched to a gene: 5. This CDR3 has 15 residues. Germline V gene sequence: CDR1 MNHNY, CDR2 SVGAGI (reference sequence). CDR3 residues: CASSYPSGTGETQYF. CDR3 in DNA: TGTGCCAGCAGTTACCCTAGCGGGACGGGAGAGACCCAGTACTTC.

The J gene is TRBJ2-3, the V gene TRBV9, with TRBD1 matching 10 bases. Per germline, CDR1 SGDLS and CDR2 YYNGEE. J was trimmed by 5 bases and V by 3 bases; bases with no gene match: 6. The CDR3 spans 15 residues. The CDR3 reads CASSGTGGRRDTQYF. CDR3 nucleotides: TGTGCCAGCAGCGGGACAGGGGGTAGGAGAGATACGCAGTATTTT.

The chain couples TRBV27 to TRBJ2-7, with D perhaps TRBD1 (5 bases). Germline lookup yields CDR1 MNHEY and CDR2 SMNVEV (reference sequence). The CDR3 covers 15 residues. The V gene lost 3 bases and the J gene lost 4 bases, with 16 bases spanning the gap. The CDR3 sequence is CASSFSFGQGYEQYF. The DNA of the CDR3 is TGTGCCAGCAGTTTCTCGTTCGGCCAGGGTTACGAGCAGTACTTC.

The V and J genes are TRBV19 and TRBJ1-5; unclear D gene. Germline CDR1 LNHDA, CDR2 SQIVND (reference sequence). V lost 5 bases to trimming and J lost 5 bases, with 10 bases between them. The CDR3 totals 13 residues. In nucleotides, the CDR3 is TGTGCCAGTAGTTCCAGTGTGGATCAGCCCCAGCATTTT. This codes for CASSSSVDQPQHF.

This chain uses TRBV7-8 with TRBJ2-1, with 8 bases that match TRBD2. Germline lookup yields CDR1 SGHVS and CDR2 FQNEAQ. This CDR3 has 16 amino acids. V shed 1 base and J 4 bases; nucleotides not matched to a gene: 6. For the CDR3, the DNA is TGTGCCAGCAGCTTAGATTCCGGGAGGGCTTACAATGAGCAGTTCTTC. It specifies CASSLDSGRAYNEQFF.